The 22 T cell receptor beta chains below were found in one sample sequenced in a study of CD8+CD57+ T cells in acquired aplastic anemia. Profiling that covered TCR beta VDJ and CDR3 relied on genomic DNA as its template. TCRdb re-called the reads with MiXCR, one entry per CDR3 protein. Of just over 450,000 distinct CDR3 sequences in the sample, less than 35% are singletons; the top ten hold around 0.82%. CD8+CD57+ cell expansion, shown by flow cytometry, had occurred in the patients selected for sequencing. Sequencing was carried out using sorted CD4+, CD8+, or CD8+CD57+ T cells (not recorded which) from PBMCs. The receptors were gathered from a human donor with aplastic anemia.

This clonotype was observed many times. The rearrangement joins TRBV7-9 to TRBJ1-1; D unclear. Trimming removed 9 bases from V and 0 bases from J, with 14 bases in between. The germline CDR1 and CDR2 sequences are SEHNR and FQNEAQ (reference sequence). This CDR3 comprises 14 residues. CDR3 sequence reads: CASFQHTVNTEAFF. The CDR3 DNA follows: TGTGCCAGTTTCCAGCATACAGTGAACACTGAAGCTTTCTTT.

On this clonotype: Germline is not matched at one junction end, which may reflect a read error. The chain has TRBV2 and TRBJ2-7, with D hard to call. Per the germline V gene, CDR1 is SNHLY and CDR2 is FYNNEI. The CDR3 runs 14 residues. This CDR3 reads CASSKEAYPYEQYF. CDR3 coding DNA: TGCGCCAGCAGTAAAGAAGCATACCCCTACGAGCAGTACTTC. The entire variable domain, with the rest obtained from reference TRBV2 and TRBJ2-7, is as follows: EPEVTQTPSHQVTQMGQEVILRCVPISNHLYFYWYRQILGQKVEFLVSFYNNEISEKSEIFDDQFSVERPDGSNFTLKIRSTKLEDSAMYFCASSKEAYPYEQYFGPGTRLTVT.

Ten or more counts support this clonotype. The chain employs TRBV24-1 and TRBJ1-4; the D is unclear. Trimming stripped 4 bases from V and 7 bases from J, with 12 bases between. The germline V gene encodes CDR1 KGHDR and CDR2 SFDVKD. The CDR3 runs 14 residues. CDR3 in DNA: TGTGCCACCAGTGACCTCGACACGGGTGAAAAACTGTTTTTT. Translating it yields CATSDLDTGEKLFF.

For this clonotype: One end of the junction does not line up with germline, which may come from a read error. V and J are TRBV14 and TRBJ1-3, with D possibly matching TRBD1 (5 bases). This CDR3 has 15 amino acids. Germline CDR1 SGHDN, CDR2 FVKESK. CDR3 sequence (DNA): TGTGCCATCAGCGACTGGGGGGGTAAACGAAACACCATATATTTT. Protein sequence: CAISDWGGKRNTIYF.

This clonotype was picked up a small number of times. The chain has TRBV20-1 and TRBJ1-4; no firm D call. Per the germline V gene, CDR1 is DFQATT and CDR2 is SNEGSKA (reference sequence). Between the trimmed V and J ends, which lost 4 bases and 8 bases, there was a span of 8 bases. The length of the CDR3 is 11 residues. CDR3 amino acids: CSAMDGEKLFF. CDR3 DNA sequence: TGCAGTGCTATGGACGGAGAAAAACTGTTTTTT.

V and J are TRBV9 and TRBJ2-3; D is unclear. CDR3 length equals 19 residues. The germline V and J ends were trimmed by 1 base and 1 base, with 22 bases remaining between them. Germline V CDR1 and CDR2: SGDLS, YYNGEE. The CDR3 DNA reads TGTGCCAGCAGCGTACGTAGTTCGACGAGGCTCACGGGCACAGATACGCAGTATTTT. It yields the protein CASSVRSSTRLTGTDTQYF.

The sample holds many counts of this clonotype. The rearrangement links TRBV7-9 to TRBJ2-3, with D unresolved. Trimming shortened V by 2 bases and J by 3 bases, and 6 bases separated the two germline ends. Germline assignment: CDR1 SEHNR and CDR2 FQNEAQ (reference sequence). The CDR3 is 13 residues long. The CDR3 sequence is CASSLLLTDTQYF. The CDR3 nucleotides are TGTGCCAGCAGCTTACTTCTTACAGATACGCAGTATTTT.

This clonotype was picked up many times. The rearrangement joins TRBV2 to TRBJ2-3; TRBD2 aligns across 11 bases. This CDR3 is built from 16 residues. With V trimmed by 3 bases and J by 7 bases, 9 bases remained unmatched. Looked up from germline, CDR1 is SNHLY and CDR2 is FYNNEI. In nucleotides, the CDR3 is TGTGCCAGCAGTGATGCCTTAGCGGGAGGGCCCTATACGCAGTATTTT. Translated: CASSDALAGGPYTQYF.

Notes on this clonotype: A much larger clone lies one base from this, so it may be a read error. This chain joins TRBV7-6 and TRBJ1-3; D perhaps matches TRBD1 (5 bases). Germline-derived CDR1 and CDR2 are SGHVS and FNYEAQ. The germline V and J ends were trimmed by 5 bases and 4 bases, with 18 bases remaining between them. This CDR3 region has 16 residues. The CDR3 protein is CASSDTPTGVGNTIYF. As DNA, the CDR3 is TGTGCCAGCAGCGACACCCCAACGGGGGTCGGAAACACCATATATTTT.

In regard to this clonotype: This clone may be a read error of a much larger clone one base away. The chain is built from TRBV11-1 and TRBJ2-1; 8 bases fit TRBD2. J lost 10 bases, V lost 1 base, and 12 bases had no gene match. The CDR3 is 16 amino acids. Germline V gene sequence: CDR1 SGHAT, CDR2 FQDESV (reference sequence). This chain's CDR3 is CASSLGGLGSLREQFF. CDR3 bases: TGTGCCAGCAGCTTAGGGGGACTAGGGTCCCTACGGGAGCAGTTCTTC.

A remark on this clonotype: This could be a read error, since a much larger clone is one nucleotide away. CDR3 coding DNA: TGCAGTGCCCCCTCGTTGGGGATGAACTATGGCTACACCTTC. Translating gives CSAPSLGMNYGYTF. The chain joins TRBV20-1 to TRBJ1-2; no reliable D call. V gave up 6 bases and J gave up 2 bases, with 16 bases separating them. There are 14 residues in the CDR3. Per the germline V gene, CDR1 is DFQATT and CDR2 is SNEGSKA (reference sequence).

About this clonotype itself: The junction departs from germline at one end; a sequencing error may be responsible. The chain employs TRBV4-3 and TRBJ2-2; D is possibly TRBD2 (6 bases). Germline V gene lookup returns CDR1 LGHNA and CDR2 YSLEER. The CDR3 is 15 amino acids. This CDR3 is CASSQDAGFSGELLF. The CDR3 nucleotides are TGCGCCAGCAGCCAAGATGCGGGGTTTTCCGGGGAGCTGCTTTTT.

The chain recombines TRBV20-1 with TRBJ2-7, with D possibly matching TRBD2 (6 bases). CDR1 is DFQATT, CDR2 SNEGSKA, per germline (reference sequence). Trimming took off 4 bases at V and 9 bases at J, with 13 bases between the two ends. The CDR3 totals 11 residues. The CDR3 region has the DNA TGCAGTGCTAAATCGGTGGGAGGGCAGTACTTC. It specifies CSAKSVGGQYF.

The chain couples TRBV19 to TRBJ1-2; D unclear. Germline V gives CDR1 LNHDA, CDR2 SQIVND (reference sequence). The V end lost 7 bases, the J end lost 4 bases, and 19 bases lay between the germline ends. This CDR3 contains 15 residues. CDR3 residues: CASIMTDPNSYGYTF. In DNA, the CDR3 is TGTGCCAGTATTATGACGGATCCAAACTCCTATGGCTACACCTTC.

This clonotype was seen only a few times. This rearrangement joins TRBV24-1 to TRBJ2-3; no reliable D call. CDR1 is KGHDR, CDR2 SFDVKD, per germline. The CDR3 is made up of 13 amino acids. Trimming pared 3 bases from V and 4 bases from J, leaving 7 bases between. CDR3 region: CATSDPPSDTQYF. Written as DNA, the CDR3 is TGTGCCACCAGTGATCCCCCCTCAGATACGCAGTATTTT.

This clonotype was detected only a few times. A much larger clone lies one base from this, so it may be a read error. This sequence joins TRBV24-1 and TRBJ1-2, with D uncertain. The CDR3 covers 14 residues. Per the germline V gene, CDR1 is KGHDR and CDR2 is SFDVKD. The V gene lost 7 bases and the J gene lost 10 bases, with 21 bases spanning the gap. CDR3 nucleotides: TGTGCCACCAGGTTCCGTCCTGAGCCTATGGACTACACCTTC. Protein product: CATRFRPEPMDYTF.

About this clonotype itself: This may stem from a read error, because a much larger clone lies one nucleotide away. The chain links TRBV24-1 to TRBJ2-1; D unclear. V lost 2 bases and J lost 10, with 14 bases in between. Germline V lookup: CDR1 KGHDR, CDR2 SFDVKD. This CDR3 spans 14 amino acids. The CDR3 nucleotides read TGTGCCACCAGTGATTCGCCTGCGACCATCGAGCAGTTCTTC. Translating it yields CATSDSPATIEQFF.

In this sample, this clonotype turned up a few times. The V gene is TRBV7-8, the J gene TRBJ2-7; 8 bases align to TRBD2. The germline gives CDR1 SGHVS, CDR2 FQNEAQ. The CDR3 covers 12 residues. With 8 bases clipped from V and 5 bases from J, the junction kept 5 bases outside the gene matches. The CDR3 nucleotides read TGTGCCAGCGGGACTAGTCTCCACGAGCAGTACTTC. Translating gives CASGTSLHEQYF.

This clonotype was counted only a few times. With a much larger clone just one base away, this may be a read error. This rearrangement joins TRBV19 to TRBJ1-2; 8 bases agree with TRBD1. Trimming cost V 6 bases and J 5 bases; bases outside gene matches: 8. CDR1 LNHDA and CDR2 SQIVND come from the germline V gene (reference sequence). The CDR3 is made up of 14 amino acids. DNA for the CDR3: TGTGCCAGTAGCGGGACAGGCGGAGGGTATGGCTACACCTTC. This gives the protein CASSGTGGGYGYTF.

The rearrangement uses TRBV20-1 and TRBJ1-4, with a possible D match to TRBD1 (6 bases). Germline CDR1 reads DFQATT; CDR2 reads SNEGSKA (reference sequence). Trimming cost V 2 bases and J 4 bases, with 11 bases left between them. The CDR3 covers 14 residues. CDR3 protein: CSARRTDLNEKLFF. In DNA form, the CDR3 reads TGCAGTGCTAGACGGACAGACCTTAATGAAAAACTGTTTTTT.

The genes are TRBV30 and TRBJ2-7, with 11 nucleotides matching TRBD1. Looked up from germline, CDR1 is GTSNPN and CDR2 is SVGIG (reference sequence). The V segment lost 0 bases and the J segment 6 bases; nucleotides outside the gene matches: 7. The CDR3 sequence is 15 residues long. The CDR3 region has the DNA TGTGCCTGGAGTGTACTGAGGACAGGGGGCTCCGAGCAGTACTTC. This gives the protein CAWSVLRTGGSEQYF.

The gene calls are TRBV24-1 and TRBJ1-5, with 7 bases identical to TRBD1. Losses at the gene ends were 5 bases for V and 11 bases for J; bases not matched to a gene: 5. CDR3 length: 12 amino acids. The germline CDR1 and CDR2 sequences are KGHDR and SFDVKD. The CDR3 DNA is TGTGCCACCAGTGGTGGGCAGGGGGCCCAGCATTTT. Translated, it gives CATSGGQGAQHF.